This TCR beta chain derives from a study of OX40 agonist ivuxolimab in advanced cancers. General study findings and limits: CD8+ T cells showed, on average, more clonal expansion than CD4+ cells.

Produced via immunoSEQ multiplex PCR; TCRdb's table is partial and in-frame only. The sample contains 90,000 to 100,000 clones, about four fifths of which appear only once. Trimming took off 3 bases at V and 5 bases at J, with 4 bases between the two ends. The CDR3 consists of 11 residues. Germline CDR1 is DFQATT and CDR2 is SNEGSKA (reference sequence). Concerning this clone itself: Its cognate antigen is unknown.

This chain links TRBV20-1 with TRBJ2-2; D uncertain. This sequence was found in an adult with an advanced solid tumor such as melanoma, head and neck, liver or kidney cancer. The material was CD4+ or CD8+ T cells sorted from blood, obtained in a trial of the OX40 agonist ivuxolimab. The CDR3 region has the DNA TGCAGTGCTAGTAGAACCGGGGAGCTGTTTTTT. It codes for CSASRTGELFF.